This T cell receptor (beta chain) was sequenced in a study of T-cell memory formation after mild COVID-19. Each CDR3 protein gets one entry after TCRdb re-called the 5' RACE reads with MiXCR. Altogether around 300,000 distinct CDR3 sequences are present, just under 20% being singletons, with the ten largest covering about 21%. This clonotype was counted at least ten times. V dropped 6 bases and J dropped 8 bases, with 16 bases sitting between them. The CDR3 runs to 13 residues. The rearrangement uses TRBV12-3 or TRBV12-4 and TRBJ1-1; D is perhaps TRBD1 (5 bases). The sequence was obtained from a young man who had mild COVID-19 (a few samples of this study predate the infection). Cell type and time point are not known. What was sequenced was PBMCs or a T cell subset sorted from them (not recorded which). CDR3 loop: CASSLGPGTEAFF. The CDR3 DNA is TGTGCCAGCAGCCTTGGCCCCGGGACGGAAGCTTTCTTT.